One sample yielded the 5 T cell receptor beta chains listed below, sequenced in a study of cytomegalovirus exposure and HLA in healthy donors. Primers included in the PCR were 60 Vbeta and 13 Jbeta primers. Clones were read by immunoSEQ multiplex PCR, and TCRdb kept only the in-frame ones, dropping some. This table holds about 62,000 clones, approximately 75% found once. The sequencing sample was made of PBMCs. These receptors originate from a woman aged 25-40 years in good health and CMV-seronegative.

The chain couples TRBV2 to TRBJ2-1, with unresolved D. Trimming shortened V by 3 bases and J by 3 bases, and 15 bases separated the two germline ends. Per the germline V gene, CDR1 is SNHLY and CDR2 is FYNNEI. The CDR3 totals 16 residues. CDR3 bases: TGTGCCAGCAGTGATCATCGCGGAACCCTCTACAATGAGCAGTTCTTC. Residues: CASSDHRGTLYNEQFF.

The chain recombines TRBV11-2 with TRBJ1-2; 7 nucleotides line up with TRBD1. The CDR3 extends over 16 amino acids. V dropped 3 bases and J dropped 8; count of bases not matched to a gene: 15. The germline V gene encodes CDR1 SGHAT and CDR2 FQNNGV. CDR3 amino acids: CASSFTDEDRPLGYTF. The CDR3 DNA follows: TGTGCCAGCAGCTTCACGGACGAGGACAGGCCCCTAGGCTACACCTTC. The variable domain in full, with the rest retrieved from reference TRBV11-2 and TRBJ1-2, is EAGVAQSPRYKIIEKRQSVAFWCNPISGHATLYWYQQILGQGPKLLIQFQNNGVVDDSQLPKDRFSAERLKGVDSTLKIQPAKLEDSAVYLCASSFTDEDRPLGYTFGSGTRLTVV.

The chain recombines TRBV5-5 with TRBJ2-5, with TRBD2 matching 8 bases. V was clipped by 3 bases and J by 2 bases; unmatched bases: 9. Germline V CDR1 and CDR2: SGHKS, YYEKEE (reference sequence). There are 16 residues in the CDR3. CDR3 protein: CASSSRTSSSQETQYF. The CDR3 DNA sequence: TGTGCCAGCAGCTCTAGGACTAGCAGCTCTCAAGAGACCCAGTACTTC. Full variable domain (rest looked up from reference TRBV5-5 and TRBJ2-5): DAGVTQSPTHLIKTRGQQVTLRCSPISGHKSVSWYQQVLGQGPQFIFQYYEKEERGRGNFPDRFSARQFPNYSSELNVNALLLGDSALYLCASSSRTSSSQETQYFGPGTRLLVL.

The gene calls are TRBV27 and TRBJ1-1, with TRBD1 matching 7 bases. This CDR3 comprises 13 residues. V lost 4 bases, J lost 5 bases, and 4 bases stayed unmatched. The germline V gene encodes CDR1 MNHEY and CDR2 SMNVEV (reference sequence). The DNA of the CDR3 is TGTGCCAGCAGTTCACAGGGGAGGACTGAAGCTTTCTTT. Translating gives CASSSQGRTEAFF.

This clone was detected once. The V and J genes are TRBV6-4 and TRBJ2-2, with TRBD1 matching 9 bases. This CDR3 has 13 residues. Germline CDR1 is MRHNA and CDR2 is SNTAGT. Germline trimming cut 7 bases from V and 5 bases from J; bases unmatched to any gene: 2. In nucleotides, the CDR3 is TGTGCCAGCACCGGGACAGGGACCGGGGAGCTGTTTTTT. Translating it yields CASTGTGTGELFF.